Listed below are T cell receptor beta chains from one sample, sequenced in a study of blood T cell repertoires in COVID-19. Assay: immunoSEQ multiplex PCR; the TCRdb copy retains only in-frame clones and omits some. The table includes 45,000 to 60,000 clones, around 80% detected once. The specimen was peripheral blood. The receptors stem from an elderly woman with acute or convalescent COVID-19. CDR3s include the opening cysteine and the closing phenylalanine or tryptophan. Each record gives: D gene, V gene, clone size, CDR3 protein. D genes are given only for firm matches. Some rows have no size entry. The others give once, few or many, or a class for an expanded clone.

d_call: -
v_call: TRBV29-1
clone_size: -
cdr3_aa: CSVLDRGGYTF

d_call: -
v_call: TRBV27
clone_size: -
cdr3_aa: CASKREASYGYTF

d_call: TRBD1
v_call: TRBV15
clone_size: -
cdr3_aa: CATSGGDRGKYGYTF

d_call: TRBD1
v_call: TRBV6-5
clone_size: -
cdr3_aa: CASRRQGPTETQYF

d_call: -
v_call: TRBV7-8
clone_size: few
cdr3_aa: CASSLGGLQETQYF

d_call: -
v_call: TRBV18
clone_size: -
cdr3_aa: CASSPRNSGSYNEQFF

d_call: TRBD2
v_call: TRBV5-4
clone_size: -
cdr3_aa: CASSRPGTSGNNEQFF

d_call: TRBD2
v_call: TRBV5-1
clone_size: -
cdr3_aa: CASSLARLAGADTQYF

d_call: -
v_call: TRBV21-1
clone_size: -
cdr3_aa: CASSKEEGQGLGPQHF

d_call: TRBD1
v_call: TRBV6-6
clone_size: few
cdr3_aa: CASSRGTGWSNIQYF

d_call: TRBD2
v_call: TRBV6-1
clone_size: -
cdr3_aa: CASSASSGSPSYEQYF

d_call: -
v_call: TRBV6-1
clone_size: once
cdr3_aa: CASSGGGWDYGYTF

d_call: TRBD1
v_call: TRBV7-6
clone_size: few
cdr3_aa: CASSLGSQGAKNSPLHF

d_call: TRBD2
v_call: TRBV11-3
clone_size: few
cdr3_aa: CASSGGLAEYNEQFF

d_call: TRBD1
v_call: TRBV5-1
clone_size: -
cdr3_aa: CASSLETGAIRPGANVLTF

d_call: TRBD2
v_call: TRBV27
clone_size: -
cdr3_aa: CASSTGRGSETQYF

d_call: -
v_call: TRBV19
clone_size: once
cdr3_aa: CASSRLVQETQYF

d_call: TRBD2
v_call: TRBV30
clone_size: -
cdr3_aa: CALTTSGGFVTQYF

d_call: -
v_call: TRBV7-9
clone_size: -
cdr3_aa: CASSLVESPEQYF

d_call: -
v_call: TRBV29-1
clone_size: -
cdr3_aa: CSVVGSSAKNSGNTIYF

d_call: TRBD1
v_call: TRBV5-1
clone_size: -
cdr3_aa: CASSPGPGTGSDSAFF

d_call: TRBD1
v_call: TRBV2
clone_size: -
cdr3_aa: CASMGTGMNTEAFF

d_call: -
v_call: TRBV7-9
clone_size: -
cdr3_aa: CASSSRVFYGYTF

d_call: -
v_call: TRBV5-4
clone_size: -
cdr3_aa: CASSSRGTGEKLFF

d_call: -
v_call: TRBV11-2
clone_size: -
cdr3_aa: CASSFGLTELMVDEQFF

d_call: TRBD2
v_call: TRBV5-1
clone_size: -
cdr3_aa: CASSLGTSGSSEQFF

d_call: -
v_call: TRBV6-1
clone_size: once
cdr3_aa: CASSEAPGFDTQYF

d_call: -
v_call: TRBV19
clone_size: -
cdr3_aa: CASSISGGWSNEQFF

d_call: TRBD1
v_call: TRBV19
clone_size: -
cdr3_aa: CASSVGQGTGYEQYF

d_call: TRBD2
v_call: TRBV4-2
clone_size: -
cdr3_aa: CASSRGLAGGPDTQYF

d_call: -
v_call: TRBV7-6
clone_size: -
cdr3_aa: CASSLDAGLGNSPLHF